The clone carrying this T cell receptor (beta chain) was seen more than once but under ten times. Its antigen is not identified. This sample is part of a study of T-cell memory formation after mild COVID-19. Findings and caveats of the study: Unconfirmed was the SARS-CoV-2 specificity of second-wave clones that peaked on day 37.

TCRdb analysed the 5' RACE reads with MiXCR anew, one entry per CDR3 protein. The sample contains over 500,000 distinct CDR3 sequences, 15% to 20% of which appear only once. This CDR3 has 13 amino acids. Germline CDR1 reads KGHDR; CDR2 reads SFDVKD. Trimming cost V 8 bases and J 0 bases, with 10 bases left between them. The clonotype comes from an adult woman who had mild COVID-19 (a few samples of this study predate the infection). Cell type and time point are not known. The chain couples TRBV24-1 to TRBJ2-7, with unresolved D. Source material: PBMCs or a T cell subset sorted from them (not recorded which). CDR3 residues: CATTDGYSYEQYF. The CDR3, as DNA: TGTGCCACCACCGACGGGTACTCCTACGAGCAGTACTTC.